One sample yielded the 5 T cell receptor beta chains listed below, sequenced in a study of shared clonotypes between healthy human individuals. The repertoire was sequenced with immunoSEQ multiplex PCR; TCRdb's copy has only in-frame clones and lacks some. The table records about 2 million clones, about 95% of them present only once. Naive CD8 cells, CD45RO-negative and positively selected for CCR7, excluded terminally differentiated effector memory CD45RA+ cells. The sample taken for sequencing was naive CD8+ T cells sorted from blood. The origin of the receptors is a man between 18 and 29 years old in good health.

V usage is TRBV6-5 and J usage is TRBJ1-4, with D maybe TRBD1 (6 bases). The CDR3 length is 14 residues. The V gene's germline CDR1 is MNHEY and CDR2 SVGAGI. V lost 2 bases, J lost 6 bases, and 10 bases lay in between. CDR3 DNA sequence: TGTGCCAGCAGTTACATGGCAGGGGATGAAAAACTGTTTTTT. Its translation: CASSYMAGDEKLFF.

For this clone: Other nucleotide sequences from this sample produce the same CDR3. CDR3 protein: CASSYSENTEAFF. The CDR3 nucleotides read TGTGCCAGCAGTTACTCCGAGAACACTGAAGCTTTCTTT. The chain carries TRBV6-5 and TRBJ1-1; no firm D call. The CDR3 covers 13 residues. Germline V CDR1 and CDR2: MNHEY, SVGAGI. V was pared by 0 bases and J by 1 base, with 3 bases between.

Comment on this clone: Other nucleotide sequences from this sample produce the same CDR3. This sequence joins TRBV19 and TRBJ2-5, with 8 bases lining up with TRBD2. Trimming at V came to 8 bases and at J to 5 bases, leaving 1 base not matched to a gene. The germline gives CDR1 LNHDA, CDR2 SQIVND (reference sequence). The CDR3 contains 11 residues. DNA for the CDR3: TGTGCCAGTTCTAGCGGGGAGACCCAGTACTTC. Translated, it gives CASSSGETQYF. Full variable domain (outside the CDR3, taken from reference TRBV19 and TRBJ2-5): DGGITQSPKYLFRKEGQNVTLSCEQNLNHDAMYWYRQDPGQGLRLIYYSQIVNDFQKGDIAEGYSVSREKKESFPLTVTSAQKNPTAFYLCASSSGETQYFGPGTRLLVL.

The J gene is TRBJ2-7, the V gene TRBV7-9; 8 bases align to TRBD2. This CDR3 has 13 residues. After removal of 1 base from V and 6 bases from J, the junction contained 2 bases not matched to a gene. The germline V gene encodes CDR1 SEHNR and CDR2 FQNEAQ (reference sequence). Written as DNA, the CDR3 is TGTGCCAGCAGCTTAGGACTAGCGAGCGAGCAGTACTTC. Protein sequence: CASSLGLASEQYF. The entire variable domain, with the rest obtained from reference TRBV7-9 and TRBJ2-7, is as follows: DTGVSQNPRHKITKRGQNVTFRCDPISEHNRLYWYRQTLGQGPEFLTYFQNEAQLEKSRLLSDRFSAERPKGSFSTLEIQRTEQGDSAMYLCASSLGLASEQYFGPGTRLTVT.

The chain links TRBV6-5 to TRBJ2-2; D may match TRBD1 or TRBD2 (5 bases each). There are 15 residues in the CDR3. Germline assignment: CDR1 MNHEY and CDR2 SVGAGI. The V end lost 8 bases, the J end lost 7 bases, and 20 bases lay between the germline ends. CDR3: CASGFTLGAGGELFF. CDR3 nucleotides: TGTGCCAGCGGGTTTACACTAGGGGCAGGCGGGGAGCTGTTTTTT.